The sequence of this T cell receptor (beta chain) was determined in a study of STAT5B mutations in CD4+ large granular lymphocyte leukemia. Here immunoSEQ multiplex PCR was the method, and the copy in TCRdb shows in-frame clones only, minus some. The sample lists approximately 24,000 clones; around 72% were seen once. The clonotype was recovered from a human donor in good health. The sequenced material came from CD4+ T cells from blood buffy coats.

The CDR3 here is CASSPGHRQPQHF. The CDR3 DNA is TGTGCCAGCAGCCCGGGACACCGACAGCCCCAGCATTTT. The J gene is TRBJ1-5, the V gene TRBV6-6; perhaps TRBD1 as D (6 bases). Deletions cut 6 bases from V and 7 bases from J, with 13 bases between. The CDR3 contains 13 residues. Germline loops: CDR1 MNHNY, CDR2 SVGAGI (reference sequence).